The rows below give T cell receptor beta chains drawn from one sample of a study of T cell responses to AZD1222 COVID-19 vaccine. Sequencing was performed with immunoSEQ multiplex PCR; in TCRdb, only in-frame clones are kept and a portion is missing. The sample has about 130,000 clones; approximately 90% are singletons. The sample in question was peripheral blood, obtained 28 days after the second AZD1222 dose. These receptors came from an adult who received the AZD1222 COVID-19 vaccine. CDR3s include the opening cysteine and the closing phenylalanine or tryptophan. The D gene is left open where the match is weak. Not all rows give a size; the values are once, few, many and, for expanded clones, a class.

V gene	clone size	D gene	J gene	CDR3 protein	CDR3 DNA
TRBV6-5	NA	NA	TRBJ1-3	CASTGSVASGNTIYF	TGTGCCAGCACTGGGAGCGTGGCTTCTGGAAACACCATATATTTT
TRBV19	once	NA	TRBJ2-3	CASSGRTDTQYF	TGTGCCAGTTCCGGGCGGACAGATACGCAGTATTTT
TRBV2	NA	TRBD1	TRBJ1-1	CASGQERNTEAFF	TGTGCCAGTGGACAGGAGAGGAACACTGAAGCTTTCTTT
TRBV18	NA	NA	TRBJ2-7	CASSPAIANSYEQYF	TGTGCCAGCTCACCAGCGATTGCGAATTCCTACGAGCAGTACTTC
TRBV4-2	once	TRBD1	TRBJ1-2	CASSQGNVRGSGGYTF	TGTGCCAGCAGCCAAGGGAACGTCAGGGGGAGCGGTGGCTACACCTTC
TRBV18	NA	NA	TRBJ2-3	CASSRLEAGLTDTQYF	TGTGCCAGCTCGCGTCTCGAGGCGGGACTCACAGATACGCAGTATTTT
TRBV13	NA	NA	TRBJ2-1	CASSLGQGSSEQFF	TGTGCCAGCAGCTTAGGGCAGGGGTCTAGTGAGCAGTTCTTC
TRBV5-1	NA	NA	TRBJ2-1	CASSLDRESDEQFF	TGCGCCAGCAGCTTGGACCGGGAGAGCGATGAGCAGTTCTTC
TRBV18	NA	NA	TRBJ1-5	CASSPEQDQPQHF	TGTGCCAGCTCACCAGAACAGGATCAGCCCCAGCATTTT
TRBV18	NA	TRBD2	TRBJ2-7	CASSPYIPAGVPREQYF	TGTGCCAGCTCACCATACATCCCAGCGGGGGTACCGAGGGAGCAGTACTTC
TRBV2	NA	TRBD1	TRBJ1-2	CASGQGHGYTF	TGTGCCAGCGGACAGGGACATGGCTACACCTTC
TRBV5-1	NA	TRBD2	TRBJ2-1	CASSTLADSYNEQFF	TGCGCCAGCAGCACCCTAGCGGATTCCTACAATGAGCAGTTCTTC
TRBV6-5	NA	NA	TRBJ1-6	CASSPGRYNSPLHF	TGTGCCAGCAGCCCCGGCAGGTATAATTCACCCCTCCACTTT
TRBV18	NA	NA	TRBJ2-3	CASSPTSTDTQYF	TGTGCCAGCTCACCAACGAGCACAGATACGCAGTATTTT
TRBV2	NA	TRBD1	TRBJ1-1	CAREGQMNTEAFF	TGTGCCCGAGAGGGACAGATGAACACTGAAGCTTTCTTT
TRBV19	NA	NA	TRBJ1-1	CASQGDVTEAFF	TGTGCCAGTCAAGGAGACGTCACTGAAGCTTTCTTT
TRBV7-2	few	NA	TRBJ1-2	CASSLETVSGYTF	TGTGCCAGCAGCTTAGAAACGGTCTCAGGCTACACCTTC
TRBV4-3	NA	TRBD1	TRBJ2-7	CASSQARTGGHEQYF	TGCGCCAGCAGCCAAGCGAGGACAGGGGGTCACGAGCAGTACTTC
TRBV30	NA	NA	TRBJ1-4	CAWGAGGPEAEKLFF	TGTGCCTGGGGGGCCGGCGGGCCCGAGGCCGAAAAACTGTTTTTT
TRBV5-1	NA	TRBD2	TRBJ2-5	CASSFLTSGSETQYF	TGCGCCAGCAGCTTTCTGACTAGCGGGAGTGAGACCCAGTACTTC
TRBV7-8	NA	TRBD1	TRBJ2-1	CASSLTGGYNEQFF	TGTGCCAGCAGCTTGACAGGGGGTTACAATGAGCAGTTCTTC
TRBV7-9	NA	NA	TRBJ1-1	CASSLVSGNSEAFF	TGTGCCAGCAGCTTAGTGTCAGGGAACTCTGAAGCTTTCTTT
TRBV7-8	NA	NA	TRBJ1-5	CASSLMTGPNQPQHF	TGTGCCAGCAGCTTGATGACGGGGCCCAATCAGCCCCAGCATTTT
TRBV10-2	NA	NA	TRBJ1-3	CASIGAGNTIYF	TGCGCCAGCATTGGGGCTGGAAACACCATATATTTT
TRBV10-3	once	NA	TRBJ2-7	CAISIRDEQYF	TGTGCCATCAGTATCCGGGACGAGCAGTACTTC
TRBV13	NA	TRBD1	TRBJ1-2	CASSLRGGTGVYGYTF	TGTGCCAGCAGCTTACGTGGGGGGACAGGGGTATATGGCTACACCTTC
TRBV2	NA	NA	TRBJ1-1	CASSQWGSEAFF	TGTGCCAGCAGCCAGTGGGGGTCTGAAGCTTTCTTT
TRBV5-1	NA	NA	TRBJ2-3	CASSSTGRADTQYF	TGCGCCAGCAGCTCGACAGGACGGGCAGATACGCAGTATTTT
TRBV14	once	TRBD2	TRBJ2-7	CASSQREASGLYEQYF	TGTGCCAGCAGCCAGAGGGAAGCTAGCGGCCTCTACGAGCAGTACTTC
TRBV29-1	NA	NA	TRBJ2-2	CSVAQGQGVGELFF	TGCAGCGTGGCCCAAGGGCAGGGCGTGGGGGAGCTGTTTTTT
TRBV19	NA	TRBD2	TRBJ2-7	CASSTPGLVPGEQYF	TGTGCCAGTAGCACCCCGGGACTAGTCCCCGGCGAGCAGTACTTC
TRBV29-1	NA	TRBD2	TRBJ2-2	CSVGTGLAGGELFF	TGCAGCGTGGGTACGGGACTAGCGGGCGGGGAGCTGTTTTTT
TRBV7-6	once	NA	TRBJ1-4	CASSLKGGRGEKLFF	TGTGCCAGCAGCTTAAAGGGGGGAAGGGGCGAAAAACTGTTTTTT
TRBV7-9	NA	NA	TRBJ2-2	CASSLGAGTGELFF	TGTGCCAGCAGCTTGGGGGCAGGTACCGGGGAGCTGTTTTTT
TRBV4-2	NA	NA	TRBJ1-5	CASSQDLGQPQHF	TGTGCCAGCAGCCAAGATCTAGGGCAGCCCCAGCATTTT
TRBV7-2	NA	TRBD2	TRBJ2-3	CASTVQYGGDTQYF	TGTGCCAGCACCGTCCAATACGGGGGGGATACGCAGTATTTT
TRBV19	NA	NA	TRBJ1-2	CASSMSGLEGYTF	TGTGCCAGTAGTATGTCCGGACTGGAAGGCTACACCTTC
TRBV10-2	NA	NA	TRBJ1-6	CASSETVGLNSPLHF	TGCGCCAGCAGTGAGACGGTGGGTTTGAATTCACCCCTCCACTTT
TRBV6-2/TRBV6-3	NA	NA	TRBJ1-3	CASSYRARGNTIYF	TGTGCCAGCAGTTACCGGGCCCGAGGGAACACCATATATTTT
TRBV18	NA	NA	TRBJ1-3	CASSPEVISGNTIYF	TGTGCCAGCTCACCAGAGGTGATTTCTGGAAACACCATATATTTT
TRBV27	NA	NA	TRBJ1-1	CASSFYGYTEAFF	TGTGCCAGCAGTTTTTACGGGTACACTGAAGCTTTCTTT
TRBV3-1/TRBV3-2	NA	NA	TRBJ1-2	CASSLWKENGYTF	TGTGCCAGCAGCCTCTGGAAGGAAAATGGCTACACCTTC